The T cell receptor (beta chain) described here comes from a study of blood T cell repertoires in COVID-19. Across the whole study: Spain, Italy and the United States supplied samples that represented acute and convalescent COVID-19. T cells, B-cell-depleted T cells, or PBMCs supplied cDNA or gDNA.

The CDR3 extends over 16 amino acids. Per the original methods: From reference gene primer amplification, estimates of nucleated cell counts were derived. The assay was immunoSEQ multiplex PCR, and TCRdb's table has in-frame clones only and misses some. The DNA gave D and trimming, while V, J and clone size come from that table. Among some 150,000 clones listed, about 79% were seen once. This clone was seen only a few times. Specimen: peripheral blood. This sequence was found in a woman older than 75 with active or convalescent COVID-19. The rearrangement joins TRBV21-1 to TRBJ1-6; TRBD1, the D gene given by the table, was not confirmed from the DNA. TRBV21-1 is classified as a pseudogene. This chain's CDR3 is CASSTTSQGEDSPLHF. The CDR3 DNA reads TGTGCCAGCAGCACCACCTCCCAGGGTGAGGATTCACCCCTCCACTTT.